This T cell receptor beta chain was sequenced in a study of T cell repertoires in cytomegalovirus infection. This clonotype was detected only a few times. Its antigen is unidentified. Broader study findings: CMV carriers with the relevant HLA were identified by cumulative public TCR beta family frequency. Predominance within the ex vivo response was attributable to HLA-C-restricted CMV-specific TCR beta clonotypes.

The V end lost 2 bases, the J end lost 0 bases, and 10 bases lay between the germline ends. Per germline, CDR1 LNHNV and CDR2 YYDKDF (reference sequence). The CDR3 has 15 amino acids. TCRdb recomputed calls from the reads with MiXCR, one row per CDR3 protein. The sample carries some 800,000 distinct CDR3 sequences, 32% recorded once. The sequencing here drew on cultured CD8+ T cells from PBMCs, taken from culture after CMV antigen stimulation. The V call is TRBV15, the J call TRBJ1-1; the D is unclear. This TCR came from a human donor in good health (CMV status not recorded). Some clones in this sample may be carry-over from other donors' samples. The CDR3 loop is CATSRPGHMNTEAFF. DNA of the CDR3: TGTGCCACCAGCAGACCCGGCCATATGAACACTGAAGCTTTCTTT.